This T cell receptor (beta chain) stems from a study of cytomegalovirus exposure and HLA in healthy donors. Study as a whole: In a later analysis, the roughly 120 validation repertoires were reported to have used the same platform as the 650 to 800 first-cohort repertoires.

On this clone: Its specificity is unknown.

Repertoires were generated with immunoSEQ multiplex PCR, while TCRdb's copy carries only in-frame clones and drops some. The profile covers 200,000 to 250,000 clones, with approximately 87% appearing a single time and around 5.6% taken by the ten largest. CDR1 is SNHLY and CDR2 is FYNNEI in the germline V gene. Unmatched junction bases numbered 6, after V lost 1 base and J lost 4 bases. This CDR3 contains 17 residues. The donors were in the roughly 130-subject validation cohort, distinct from the approximately 700-subject first cohort. Study-wide findings and caveats: The listing of 150 to 200 TCR beta chains classed them as cytomegalovirus-associated. In the approximately 130 validation repertoires, more than 85% of cluster scores exceeded 0, per a later analysis.

This chain connects TRBV2 to TRBJ2-2; 10 bases are shared with TRBD1. The source is a young woman in good health and CMV-seronegative. Sequences were obtained from PBMCs. The DNA for the CDR3 is TGTGCCAGCAGTGAAGAGTCGACAGGGGGCCTCACCGGGGAGCTGTTTTTT. Its protein product is CASSEESTGGLTGELFF.